Below are 26 T cell receptor beta chains sequenced from a single sample in a study of cytomegalovirus exposure and HLA in healthy donors. PCR amplification relied on 60 Vbeta primers (plus 13 Jbeta primers). The assay was immunoSEQ multiplex PCR, and TCRdb's table has in-frame clones only and misses some. The profile shows 100,000 to 150,000 clones, just under 80% of them singletons. The material sequenced was PBMCs. These receptors all stem from a woman in her late teens or twenties in good health and CMV-seronegative.

The chain uses TRBV5-4 and TRBJ1-4, with 7 bases lining up with TRBD1. CDR1 is SGHNT, CDR2 YYREEE, per germline (reference sequence). The CDR3 is 12 amino acids. Germline trimming cut 4 bases from V and 15 bases from J; bases unmatched to any gene: 9. DNA of the CDR3: TGTGCCAGCAGCCTGGAAGGGGGCGAGATGTTTTTT. Encoded protein: CASSLEGGEMFF.

As to this clone: One end of the junction varies from germline; a read error may be responsible. This chain uses TRBV6-5 with TRBJ2-5, with unresolved D. The CDR3 has 12 residues. Germline CDR1 and CDR2: MNHEY and SVGAGI. In nucleotides, the CDR3 is TGTGACAGCAGAGCGCCCCGAGAGACCCAGTACTTC. Amino acid sequence: CDSRAPRETQYF.

The rearrangement joins TRBV23-1 to TRBJ1-1; D not certain. TRBV23-1 is classed as an ORF, of uncertain function. With 3 bases removed from V and 0 bases from J, the gap between germline ends came to 8 bases. The length of the CDR3 is 14 residues. In DNA, the CDR3 is TGCGCCAGCAGTCAGTACTTCATGAACACTGAAGCTTTCTTT. This gives the protein CASSQYFMNTEAFF.

The chain is built from TRBV4-1 and TRBJ2-3; the match to TRBD2 covers 10 bases. With V trimmed by 2 bases and J by 4 bases, 15 bases remained unmatched. CDR1 is MGHRA and CDR2 is YSYEKL in the germline V gene. This CDR3 has 19 residues. CDR3 amino acids: CASSQPKDLAGVGADTQYF. DNA for the CDR3: TGCGCCAGCAGCCAACCAAAGGATCTAGCGGGGGTGGGGGCAGATACGCAGTATTTT.

As regards this clone: A read error may produce the germline difference seen at one junction end. The V call is TRBV20-1, the J call TRBJ2-2, with D possibly matching TRBD2 (5 bases). In germline, CDR1 is DFQATT, CDR2 SNEGSKA (reference sequence). The CDR3 covers 11 residues. The CDR3 sequence: CSVRRDWELFF. The DNA for the CDR3 is TGCAGTGTTAGACGGGATTGGGAGCTGTTTTTT.

The chain has TRBV5-1 and TRBJ2-1; 11 bases map to TRBD1. Germline assignment: CDR1 SGHRS and CDR2 YFSETQ. The CDR3 covers 14 residues. V shed 4 bases and J 6 bases; nucleotides not matched to a gene: 3. The CDR3 nucleotides are TGCGCCAGCAGCGCGGGACAGGGGGGCAATGAGCAGTTCTTC. Protein: CASSAGQGGNEQFF.

This clone showed up just once. The chain has TRBV4-1 and TRBJ1-2; D is perhaps TRBD1 (5 bases). The CDR3 has 13 residues. CDR1 and CDR2 (germline): MGHRA, YSYEKL. Trimming took 1 base from V and 6 from J, leaving 9 bases between them. CDR3: CASSQGQGDGYTF. The CDR3 DNA follows: TGCGCCAGCAGCCAAGGGCAGGGCGATGGCTACACCTTC.

The V and J genes are TRBV7-9 and TRBJ2-7; 13 bases match TRBD2. J was trimmed by 6 bases and V by 5 bases; bases with no gene match: 7. Germline V CDR1 and CDR2: SEHNR, FQNEAQ (reference sequence). This CDR3 has 15 amino acids. In nucleotides, the CDR3 is TGTGCCAGCAGCATTACTAGCGGGAGGGCCCTCGAGCAGTACTTC. This codes for CASSITSGRALEQYF.

This clone has a single count. The chain uses TRBV7-8 and TRBJ2-7, with 12 bases that match TRBD2. Germline V gene sequence: CDR1 SGHVS, CDR2 FQNEAQ. The CDR3 spans 17 residues. V trimming: 0 bases; J trimming: 4 bases; junction bases outside the gene matches: 7. The CDR3 DNA sequence: TGTGCCAGCAGCTTAGCCGCGACTAGCGGGAGAGGGTACGAGCAGTACTTC. Amino acids: CASSLAATSGRGYEQYF.

The V and J genes are TRBV7-9 and TRBJ2-7; no reliable D call. The CDR3 spans 12 residues. Germline assignment: CDR1 SEHNR and CDR2 FQNEAQ (reference sequence). Trimming stripped 1 base from V and 5 bases from J, with 6 bases between. This CDR3 is CASSLDRNEQYF. The CDR3 DNA follows: TGTGCCAGCAGCTTAGATCGTAACGAGCAGTACTTC.

This chain links TRBV7-9 with TRBJ2-6; tentative D call: TRBD1 (5 bases). Germline-derived CDR1 and CDR2 are SEHNR and FQNEAQ (reference sequence). The CDR3 loop spans 19 amino acids. The V end was cut by 1 base, the J end by 0 bases, with 16 bases between. CDR3 bases: TGTGCCAGCAGCTTAGGTGGGCAGGGTATATTCTCTGGGGCCAACGTCCTGACTTTC. Translation: CASSLGGQGIFSGANVLTF.

This clone came up a few times. The chain's CDR3 is CASSLRDSTKPHEQYF. The CDR3 nucleotides read TGTGCCAGTAGTCTTCGGGACTCCACGAAACCCCACGAGCAGTACTTC. This chain connects TRBV19 to TRBJ2-7, with D tentatively TRBD2 (6 bases). The CDR3 has 16 amino acids. Trimming removed 5 bases from V and 5 bases from J, with 22 bases in between. Germline CDR1 and CDR2: LNHDA and SQIVND (reference sequence).

The genes are TRBV4-1 and TRBJ2-1; D remains unclear. V was clipped by 1 base and J by 0 bases, with 10 bases between them. The germline CDR1 and CDR2 sequences are MGHRA and YSYEKL. The CDR3 is 16 amino acids. This chain's CDR3 is CASSQGYASSYNEQFF. The CDR3 DNA sequence: TGCGCCAGCAGCCAAGGGTACGCGTCCTCCTACAATGAGCAGTTCTTC.

This chain links TRBV7-9 with TRBJ1-1; unclear D gene. Trimming stripped 5 bases from V and 6 bases from J, with 16 bases between. The CDR3 covers 14 residues. Germline-derived CDR1 and CDR2 are SEHNR and FQNEAQ (reference sequence). The CDR3 coding sequence is TGTGCCAGCAGCCCCGTCGGGGAAGGTCCTGAAGCTTTCTTT. Translating gives CASSPVGEGPEAFF. The variable domain in full, completed from reference TRBV7-9 and TRBJ1-1, reads DTGVSQNPRHKITKRGQNVTFRCDPISEHNRLYWYRQTLGQGPEFLTYFQNEAQLEKSRLLSDRFSAERPKGSFSTLEIQRTEQGDSAMYLCASSPVGEGPEAFFGQGTRLTVV.

This clone has only one observation. The rearrangement links TRBV6-1 to TRBJ2-1, with D possibly TRBD1 on 5 matching bases. The CDR3 sequence is 15 residues long. Between the trimmed V and J ends, which lost 8 bases and 3 bases, there was a span of 17 bases. Germline loops: CDR1 MNHNS, CDR2 SASEGT. The DNA of the CDR3 is TGTGCCAGCGGGGCCCCCAGGGCGCACTACAATGAGCAGTTCTTC. Its protein product is CASGAPRAHYNEQFF.

This clone occurred a few times. The chain is built from TRBV5-6 and TRBJ2-1; 10 nucleotides line up with TRBD1. This CDR3 is 18 amino acids long. Germline lookup yields CDR1 SGHDT and CDR2 YYEEEE. V shed 0 bases, J shed 3 bases, and the junction held 9 bases outside the gene matches. This CDR3 is CASSLGTGGRVLYNEQFF. CDR3 coding DNA: TGTGCCAGCAGCTTGGGGACAGGGGGGAGGGTTCTCTACAATGAGCAGTTCTTC.

J is TRBJ2-7 and V is TRBV11-2; 13 bases line up with TRBD2. J gave up 6 bases and V 4 bases, and 9 bases lay outside the gene matches. This CDR3 comprises 16 residues. Germline lookup yields CDR1 SGHAT and CDR2 FQNNGV. The CDR3 loop is CASSSRGTSGMGEQYF. The CDR3 region has the DNA TGTGCCAGCAGCTCGAGGGGGACTAGCGGGATGGGCGAGCAGTACTTC.

The gene calls are TRBV4-1 and TRBJ1-3; D is uncertain. V was pared by 0 bases and J by 2 bases, with 14 bases between. Germline CDR1 reads MGHRA; CDR2 reads YSYEKL. The CDR3 is made up of 17 amino acids. CDR3 sequence (DNA): TGCGCCAGCAGCCAAGAAGGAGGTTTGGAAGCTGGAAACACCATATATTTT. It translates to CASSQEGGLEAGNTIYF.

This rearrangement joins TRBV29-1 to TRBJ1-1; D gene ambiguous. Germline values: CDR1 SQVTM, CDR2 ANQGSEA. CDR3 length equals 14 residues. V was trimmed by 2 bases and J by 0 bases, leaving 10 bases between them. DNA for the CDR3: TGCAGCGTTGAAAGCGGGCGGGTGAACACTGAAGCTTTCTTT. This sequence encodes CSVESGRVNTEAFF.

V is TRBV5-1 and J is TRBJ2-3; TRBD2 aligns across 7 bases. This CDR3 contains 17 residues. V shed 1 base, J shed 2 bases, and the junction held 10 bases outside the gene matches. Germline V gene sequence: CDR1 SGHRS, CDR2 YFSETQ. The CDR3 DNA is TGCGCCAGCAGCTTGCTTGGCGGGAGTGCCCCCACAGATACGCAGTATTTT. It specifies CASSLLGGSAPTDTQYF.

This chain uses TRBV29-1 with TRBJ1-2, with D unresolved. Germline V gene data show CDR1 as SQVTM and CDR2 as ANQGSEA. Trimming left V 7 bases short and J 7 bases short, with 13 bases between. The CDR3 runs to 11 residues. The CDR3 here is CSAPGSAGYTF. As DNA, the CDR3 is TGCAGCGCCCCCGGGTCCGCTGGCTACACCTTC.

There are a few counts of this clone. J is TRBJ2-6 and V is TRBV7-8; a weak D match, TRBD2 (6 bases). CDR3 length equals 15 residues. V was cut by 6 bases and J by 0 bases, with 9 bases left in between. The germline V gene encodes CDR1 SGHVS and CDR2 FQNEAQ. DNA for the CDR3: TGTGCCAGCAGGATCGGGGGCTCTGGGGCCAACGTCCTGACTTTC. It translates to CASRIGGSGANVLTF.

The DNA for the CDR3 is TGTGCCAGCAGTTCCAGACACTTGACTAGCGGGAGGTTTGCCAAAAACATTCAGTACTTC. Translating it yields CASSSRHLTSGRFAKNIQYF. The chain links TRBV27 to TRBJ2-4; 13 positions agree with TRBD2. Germline V gene data show CDR1 as MNHEY and CDR2 as SMNVEV (reference sequence). This CDR3 is 20 amino acids long. With 4 bases clipped from V and 1 base from J, the junction kept 13 bases outside the gene matches.

This clone was seen once. The chain combines TRBV6-1 with TRBJ2-7, with D possibly matching TRBD2 (5 bases). The CDR3 length is 16 residues. Trimming pared 4 bases from V and 3 bases from J, leaving 19 bases between. Per the germline V gene, CDR1 is MNHNS and CDR2 is SASEGT. In DNA form, the CDR3 reads TGTGCCAGCAGTGGCAACGGGAACCTTCCCCTCTACGAGCAGTACTTC. It yields the protein CASSGNGNLPLYEQYF.

The CDR3 here is CASSLAVSGVRQYF. CDR3 sequence (DNA): TGTGCCAGCAGCTTAGCAGTGAGCGGCGTGCGGCAGTATTTT. This chain links TRBV7-6 with TRBJ2-3; D possibly corresponds to TRBD2 (5 bases). CDR1 and CDR2 from the germline V gene are SGHVS and FNYEAQ. CDR3 size: 14 residues. The V gene lost 0 bases and the J gene lost 11 bases, with 15 bases spanning the gap.

The rearrangement joins TRBV11-2 to TRBJ1-4; 7 bases line up with TRBD1. The V segment lost 3 bases and the J segment 4 bases; nucleotides outside the gene matches: 5. CDR1 is SGHAT, CDR2 FQNNGV, per germline. The CDR3 has 15 residues. The CDR3: CASSFVQGYNEKLFF. CDR3 DNA sequence: TGTGCCAGCAGCTTCGTACAGGGGTATAATGAAAAACTGTTTTTT.